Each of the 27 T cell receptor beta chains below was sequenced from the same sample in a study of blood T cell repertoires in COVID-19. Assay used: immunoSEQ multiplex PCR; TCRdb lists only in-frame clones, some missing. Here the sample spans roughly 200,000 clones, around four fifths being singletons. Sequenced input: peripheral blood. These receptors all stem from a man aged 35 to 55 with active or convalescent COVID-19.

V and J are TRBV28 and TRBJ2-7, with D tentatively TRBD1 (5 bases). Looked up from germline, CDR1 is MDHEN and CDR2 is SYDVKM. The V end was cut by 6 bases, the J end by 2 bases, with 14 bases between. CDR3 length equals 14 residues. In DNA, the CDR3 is TGTGCCAGCAGCGCAGGGATGCCCCCCTACGAGCAGTACTTC. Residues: CASSAGMPPYEQYF.

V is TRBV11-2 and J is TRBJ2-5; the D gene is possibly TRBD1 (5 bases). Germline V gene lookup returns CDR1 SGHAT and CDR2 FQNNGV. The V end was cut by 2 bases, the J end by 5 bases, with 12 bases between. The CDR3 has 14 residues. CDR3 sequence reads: CASSLIRESETQYF. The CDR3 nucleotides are TGTGCCAGCAGCTTAATCAGGGAATCGGAGACCCAGTACTTC.

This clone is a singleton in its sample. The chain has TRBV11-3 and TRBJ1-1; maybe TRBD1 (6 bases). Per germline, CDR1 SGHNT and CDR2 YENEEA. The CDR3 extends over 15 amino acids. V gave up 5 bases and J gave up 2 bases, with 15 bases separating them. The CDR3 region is CASSPRTDFNTEAFF. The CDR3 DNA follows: TGTGCCAGCAGCCCACGGACAGACTTTAACACTGAAGCTTTCTTT.

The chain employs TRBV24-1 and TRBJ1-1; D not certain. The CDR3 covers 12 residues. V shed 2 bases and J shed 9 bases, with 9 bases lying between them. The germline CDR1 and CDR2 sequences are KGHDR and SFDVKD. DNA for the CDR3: TGTGCCACCAGTGATTATCAGGATAAAGCTTTCTTT. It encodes CATSDYQDKAFF.

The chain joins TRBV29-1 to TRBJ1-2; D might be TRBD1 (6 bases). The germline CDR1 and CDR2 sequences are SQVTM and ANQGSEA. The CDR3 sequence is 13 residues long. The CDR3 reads CSSNRAPESGYTF. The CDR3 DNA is TGCAGTTCTAACAGGGCCCCCGAGTCGGGGTACACCTTC.

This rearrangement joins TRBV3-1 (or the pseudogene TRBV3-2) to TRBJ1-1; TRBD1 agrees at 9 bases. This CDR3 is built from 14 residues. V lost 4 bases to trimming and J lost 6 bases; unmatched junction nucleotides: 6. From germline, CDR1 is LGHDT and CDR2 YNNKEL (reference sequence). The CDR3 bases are TGTGCCAGCAGCCCGGGACAGGGTGAAGCTGAAGCTTTCTTT. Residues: CASSPGQGEAEAFF.

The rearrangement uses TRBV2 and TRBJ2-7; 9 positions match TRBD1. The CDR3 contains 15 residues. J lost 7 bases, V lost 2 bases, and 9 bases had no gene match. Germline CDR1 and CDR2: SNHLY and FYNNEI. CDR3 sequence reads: CASSEIGQGYGEQYF. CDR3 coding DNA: TGTGCCAGCAGTGAAATCGGACAGGGGTATGGGGAGCAGTACTTC.

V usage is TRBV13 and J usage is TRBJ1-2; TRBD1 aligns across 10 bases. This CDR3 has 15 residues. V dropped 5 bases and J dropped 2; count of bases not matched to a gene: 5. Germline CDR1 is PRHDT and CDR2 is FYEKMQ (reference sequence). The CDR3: CASSLRQGANYGYTF. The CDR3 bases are TGTGCCAGCAGCCTCCGACAGGGGGCGAACTATGGCTACACCTTC.

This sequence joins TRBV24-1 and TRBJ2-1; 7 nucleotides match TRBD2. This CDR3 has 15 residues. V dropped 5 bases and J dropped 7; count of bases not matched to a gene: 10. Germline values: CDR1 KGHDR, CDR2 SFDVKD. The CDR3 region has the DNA TGTGCCACCAGTGCCGAAGGTGGGCGGGGGAATGAGCAGTTCTTC. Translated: CATSAEGGRGNEQFF.

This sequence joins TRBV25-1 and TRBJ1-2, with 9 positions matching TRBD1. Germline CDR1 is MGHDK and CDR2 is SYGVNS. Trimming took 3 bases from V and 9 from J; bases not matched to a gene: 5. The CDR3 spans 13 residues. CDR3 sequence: CASSDGQGLSYTF. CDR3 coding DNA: TGTGCCAGCAGTGACGGACAGGGGCTAAGCTACACCTTC.

CDR3 in DNA: TGTGCCAGCAGTCCTCGAGCAGGGACTAGCGGGAGGACAGATACGCAGTATTTT. It codes for CASSPRAGTSGRTDTQYF. The chain uses TRBV6-6 and TRBJ2-3; 15 nucleotides align to TRBD2. J gave up 3 bases and V 5 bases, and 9 bases lay outside the gene matches. This CDR3 has 18 residues. Germline CDR1 is MNHNY and CDR2 is SVGAGI (reference sequence).

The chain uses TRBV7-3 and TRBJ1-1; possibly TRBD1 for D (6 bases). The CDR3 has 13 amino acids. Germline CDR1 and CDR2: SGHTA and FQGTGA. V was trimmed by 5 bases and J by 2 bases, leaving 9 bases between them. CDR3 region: CASSPRGNTEAFF. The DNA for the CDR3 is TGTGCCAGCAGCCCCAGGGGAAACACTGAAGCTTTCTTT.

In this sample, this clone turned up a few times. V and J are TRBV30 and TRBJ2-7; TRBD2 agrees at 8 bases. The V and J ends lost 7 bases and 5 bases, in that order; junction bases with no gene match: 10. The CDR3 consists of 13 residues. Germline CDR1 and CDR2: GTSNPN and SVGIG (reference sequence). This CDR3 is CAYQREPSNEQYF. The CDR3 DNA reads TGTGCCTACCAGCGGGAGCCCTCTAACGAGCAGTACTTC.

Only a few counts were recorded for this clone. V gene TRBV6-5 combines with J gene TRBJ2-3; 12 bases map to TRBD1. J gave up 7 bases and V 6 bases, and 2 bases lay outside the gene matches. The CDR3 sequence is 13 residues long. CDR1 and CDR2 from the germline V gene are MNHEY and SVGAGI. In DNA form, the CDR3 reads TGTGCCAGCAGGGGACAGGGGGCGCATACGCAGTATTTT. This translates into CASRGQGAHTQYF.

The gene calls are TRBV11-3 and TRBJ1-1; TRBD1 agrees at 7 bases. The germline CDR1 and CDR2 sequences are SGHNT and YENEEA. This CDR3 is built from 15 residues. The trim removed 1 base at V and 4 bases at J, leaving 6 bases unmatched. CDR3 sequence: CASSLGPGGPTEAFF. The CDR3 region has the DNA TGTGCCAGCAGCTTAGGCCCAGGGGGGCCCACTGAAGCTTTCTTT.

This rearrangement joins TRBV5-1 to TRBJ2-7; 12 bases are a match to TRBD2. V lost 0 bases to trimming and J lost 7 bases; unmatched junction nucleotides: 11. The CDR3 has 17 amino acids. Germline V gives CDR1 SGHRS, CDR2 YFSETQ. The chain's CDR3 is CASSLGLAGGHLEEQYF. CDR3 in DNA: TGCGCCAGCAGCTTGGGTCTAGCGGGAGGGCATTTGGAGGAGCAGTACTTC.

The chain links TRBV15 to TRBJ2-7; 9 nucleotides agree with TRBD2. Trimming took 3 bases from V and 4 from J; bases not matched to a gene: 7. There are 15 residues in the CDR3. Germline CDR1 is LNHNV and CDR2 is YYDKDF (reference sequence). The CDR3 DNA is TGTGCCACCAGCAGCCCCGGGACTAGCAAGTACGAGCAGTACTTC. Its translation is CATSSPGTSKYEQYF.

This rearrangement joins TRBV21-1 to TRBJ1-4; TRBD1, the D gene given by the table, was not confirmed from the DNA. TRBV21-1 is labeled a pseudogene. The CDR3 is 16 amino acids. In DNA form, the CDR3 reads TGTGCCAGCAGCAAAGCGGTGAGCAGGGAAGATGAAAAACTGTTTTTT. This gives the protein CASSKAVSREDEKLFF.

CDR3 DNA: TGTGCCAGCAGCTTAGTAAGCGGGATGTCCGGGGAGCTGTTTTTT. Its protein product is CASSLVSGMSGELFF. V is TRBV7-8 and J is TRBJ2-2; 7 bases match TRBD2. J gave up 6 bases and V 1 base, and 5 bases lay outside the gene matches. CDR1 is SGHVS, CDR2 FQNEAQ, per germline. The CDR3 is 15 residues long.

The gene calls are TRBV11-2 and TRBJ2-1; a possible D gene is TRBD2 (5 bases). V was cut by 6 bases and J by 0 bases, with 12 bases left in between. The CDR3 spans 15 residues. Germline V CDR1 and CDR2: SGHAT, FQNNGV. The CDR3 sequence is CASRGAPSSYNEQFF. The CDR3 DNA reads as TGTGCCAGCAGGGGAGCGCCCAGCTCCTACAATGAGCAGTTCTTC.

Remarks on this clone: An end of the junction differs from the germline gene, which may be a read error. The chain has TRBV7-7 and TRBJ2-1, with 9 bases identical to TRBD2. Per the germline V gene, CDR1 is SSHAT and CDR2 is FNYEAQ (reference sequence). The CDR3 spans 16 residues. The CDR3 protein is CASSSRGPSGEGEQFF. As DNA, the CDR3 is TGTGCTAGCAGCTCTAGGGGCCCTAGCGGGGAGGGAGAGCAGTTCTTC.

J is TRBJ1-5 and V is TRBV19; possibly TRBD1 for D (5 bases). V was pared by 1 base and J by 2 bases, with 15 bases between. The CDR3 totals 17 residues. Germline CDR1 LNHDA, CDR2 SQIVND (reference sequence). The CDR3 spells CASSIGPGGAGNQPQHF. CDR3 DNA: TGTGCCAGTAGTATAGGCCCCGGGGGAGCTGGCAATCAGCCCCAGCATTTT.

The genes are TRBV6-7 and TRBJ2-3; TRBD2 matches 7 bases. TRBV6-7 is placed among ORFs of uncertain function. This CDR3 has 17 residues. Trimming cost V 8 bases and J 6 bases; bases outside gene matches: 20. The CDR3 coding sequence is TGTGCCAGCTCCGGGACCAACGTTCGGGGGAGGGAGGATACGCAGTATTTT. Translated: CASSGTNVRGREDTQYF.

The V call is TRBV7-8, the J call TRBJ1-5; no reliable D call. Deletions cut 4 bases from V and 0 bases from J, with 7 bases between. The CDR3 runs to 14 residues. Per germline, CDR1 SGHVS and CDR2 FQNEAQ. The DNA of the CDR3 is TGTGCCAGCAGCTCCCACAATAGCAATCAGCCCCAGCATTTT. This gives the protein CASSSHNSNQPQHF.

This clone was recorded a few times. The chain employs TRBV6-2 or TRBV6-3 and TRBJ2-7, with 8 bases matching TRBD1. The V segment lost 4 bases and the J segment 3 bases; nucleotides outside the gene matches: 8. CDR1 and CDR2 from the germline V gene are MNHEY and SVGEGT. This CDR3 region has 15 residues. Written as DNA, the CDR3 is TGTGCCAGCAGTTCTCTGGACAGGGCGAACTACGAGCAGTACTTC. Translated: CASSSLDRANYEQYF.

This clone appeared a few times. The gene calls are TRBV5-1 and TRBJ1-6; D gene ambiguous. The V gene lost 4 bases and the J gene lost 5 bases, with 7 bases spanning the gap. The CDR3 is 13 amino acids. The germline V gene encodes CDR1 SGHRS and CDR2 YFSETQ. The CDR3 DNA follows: TGCGCCAGCAGCCTCGGAGATAATTCACCCCTCCACTTT. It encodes CASSLGDNSPLHF.

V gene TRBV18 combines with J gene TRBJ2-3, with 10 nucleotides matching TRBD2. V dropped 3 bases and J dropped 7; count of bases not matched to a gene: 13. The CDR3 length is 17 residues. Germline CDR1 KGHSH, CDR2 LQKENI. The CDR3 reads CASSPGSSGGAQHTQYF. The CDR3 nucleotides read TGTGCCAGCTCACCCGGGTCAAGCGGGGGGGCACAACATACGCAGTATTTT. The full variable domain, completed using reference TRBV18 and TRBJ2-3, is NAGVMQNPRHLVRRRGQEARLRCSPMKGHSHVYWYRQLPEEGLKFMVYLQKENIIDESGMPKERFSAEFPKEGPSILRIQQVVRGDSAAYFCASSPGSSGGAQHTQYFGPGTRLTVL.